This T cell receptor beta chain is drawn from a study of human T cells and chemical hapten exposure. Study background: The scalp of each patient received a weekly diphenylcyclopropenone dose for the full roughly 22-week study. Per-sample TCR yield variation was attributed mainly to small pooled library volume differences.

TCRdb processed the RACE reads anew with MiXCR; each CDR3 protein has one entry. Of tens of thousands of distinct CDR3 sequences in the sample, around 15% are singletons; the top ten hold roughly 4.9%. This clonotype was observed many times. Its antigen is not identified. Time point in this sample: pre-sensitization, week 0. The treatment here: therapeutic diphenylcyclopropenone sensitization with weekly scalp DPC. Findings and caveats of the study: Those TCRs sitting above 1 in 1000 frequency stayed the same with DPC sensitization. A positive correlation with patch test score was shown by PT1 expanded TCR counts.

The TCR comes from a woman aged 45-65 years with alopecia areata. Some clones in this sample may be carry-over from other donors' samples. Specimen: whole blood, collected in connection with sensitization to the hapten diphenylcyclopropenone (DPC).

The CDR3 DNA reads TGCAGTGCTAGAGATTTATGGGGCGGAAGCAATTCACCCCTCCACTTT. This gives the protein CSARDLWGGSNSPLHF. This chain connects TRBV20-1 to TRBJ1-6; TRBD1 is a possible D gene (5 bases). Germline values: CDR1 DFQATT, CDR2 SNEGSKA (reference sequence). V was trimmed by 0 bases and J by 7 bases, leaving 16 bases between them. The CDR3 is made up of 16 amino acids.